The clone carrying this TCR beta chain was recorded only once. The investigators sampled blood at baseline, at cycle 4 day 1, and at cycle 7 day 1. Assay: immunoSEQ multiplex PCR; the TCRdb copy retains only in-frame clones and omits some. The sample consists of over 40,000 clones, about 85% of them appearing once. These data originate in a study of OX40 agonist ivuxolimab in advanced cancers. Overall study: Patients received ivuxolimab, an agonistic anti-OX40 (CD134) antibody. The dose of intravenous ivuxolimab that patients received every 2 weeks ranged from 0.01 to 10 mg/kg.

The CDR3 is 15 amino acids. Sequences were derived from CD4+ or CD8+ T cells sorted from blood, sampled in a trial of the OX40 agonist ivuxolimab. This TCR was sampled from an adult with an advanced solid tumor such as melanoma, head and neck, liver or kidney cancer. The chain joins TRBV21-1 to TRBJ1-1. TRBV21-1 is tagged as a pseudogene. This CDR3 is CATFPDHGRNTEAFF. CDR3 coding DNA: TGTGCCACCTTCCCAGACCATGGCAGGAACACTGAAGCTTTCTTT.